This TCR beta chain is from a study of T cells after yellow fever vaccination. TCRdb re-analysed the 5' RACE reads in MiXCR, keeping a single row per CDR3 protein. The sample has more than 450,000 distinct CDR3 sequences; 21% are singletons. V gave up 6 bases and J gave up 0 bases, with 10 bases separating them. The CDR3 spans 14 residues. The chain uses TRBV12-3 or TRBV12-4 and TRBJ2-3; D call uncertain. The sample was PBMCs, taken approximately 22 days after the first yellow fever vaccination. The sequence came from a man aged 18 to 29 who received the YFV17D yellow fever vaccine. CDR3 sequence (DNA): TGTGCCAGCAGCGCGACGGGTAGCACAGATACGCAGTATTTT. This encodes CASSATGSTDTQYF.